The subject of this entry is one T cell receptor (beta chain). Its target antigen remains unknown. Within one base of it there is no much larger clone, and no base qualities were kept. These data originate in a study of control samples from healthy donors and cancer patients (dated by TCRdb to the early 2020s). After removal of 5 bases from V and 6 bases from J, the junction retains 4 bases not matched to a gene. Counted from cysteine to phenylalanine, this CDR3 has 14 amino acids. The kept DNA is CDR3 alone, 42 bases in frame from the first base. Taken from the germline V gene, the CDR1 and CDR2 loops are KGHSH and LQKENI. Library construction relied on the immunoSEQ multiplex PCR assay. In TCRdb, the immuneACCESS table is reduced to in-frame sequences with V and J assigned. These tables do not hold every clone; where another copy was compared, an unresolved V gene accounts for under half, and the others remain unexplained. The sample records under 200,000 clones, 85% to 90% of which are singletons. The ten largest make up 4% to 6% of the sample.

Input material: blood. This sequence was found in a woman in her twenties or thirties in good health. In this chain, TRBV18 is recombined with TRBJ1-3; 10 middle bases align to TRBD1. The DNA reads as follows: TGTGCCAGCTCATCGACAGGGGGCGAAAACACCATATATTTT. It translates as CASSSTGGENTIYF. Reference TRBV18 and TRBJ1-3 proteins supply the regions before and after the CDR3; the full variable domain is: NAGVMQNPRHLVRRRGQEARLRCSPMKGHSHVYWYRQLPEEGLKFMVYLQKENIIDESGMPKERFSAEFPKEGPSILRIQQVVRGDSAAYFCASSSTGGENTIYFGEGSWLTVV.